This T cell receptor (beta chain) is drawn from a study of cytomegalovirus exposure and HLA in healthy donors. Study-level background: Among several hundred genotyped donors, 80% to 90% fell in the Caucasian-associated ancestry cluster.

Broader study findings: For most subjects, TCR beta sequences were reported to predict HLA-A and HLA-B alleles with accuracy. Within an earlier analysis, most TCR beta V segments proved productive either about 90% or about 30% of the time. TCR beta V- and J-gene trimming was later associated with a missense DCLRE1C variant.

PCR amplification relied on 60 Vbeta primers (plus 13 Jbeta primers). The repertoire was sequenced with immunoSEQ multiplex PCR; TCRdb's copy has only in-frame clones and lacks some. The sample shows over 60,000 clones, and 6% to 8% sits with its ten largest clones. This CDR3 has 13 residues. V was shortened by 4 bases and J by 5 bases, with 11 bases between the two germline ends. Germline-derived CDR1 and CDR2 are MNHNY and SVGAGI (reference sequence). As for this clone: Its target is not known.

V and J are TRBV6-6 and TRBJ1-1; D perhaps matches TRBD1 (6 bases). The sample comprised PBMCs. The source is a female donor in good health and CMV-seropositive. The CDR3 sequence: CASSSTTGTEAFF. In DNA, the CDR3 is TGTGCCAGCAGTTCGACCACAGGGACTGAAGCTTTCTTT.